The 9 T cell receptor beta chains reported below all come from one sample, sequenced in a study of T cell changes during pregnancy in multiple sclerosis. Assay used: immunoSEQ multiplex PCR; TCRdb lists only in-frame clones, some missing. The sample lists tens of thousands of clones, 90% to 95% occurring once. Sequencing used CD8+ T cells from peripheral blood mononuclear cells, obtained in the third trimester of pregnancy. These receptors all stem from a female donor with multiple sclerosis, enrolled in a pregnancy study.

This chain links TRBV5-1 with TRBJ2-7, with 7 positions matching TRBD1. After removal of 7 bases from V and 7 bases from J, the junction contained 8 bases not matched to a gene. The germline V gene encodes CDR1 SGHRS and CDR2 YFSETQ. This CDR3 has 12 amino acids. CDR3 sequence: CASASTGVEQYF. CDR3 nucleotides: TGCGCCAGCGCTTCAACAGGGGTAGAGCAGTACTTC.

The CDR3 DNA follows: TGTGCCAGCGGACAGGGGCCCTACGAGCAGTACTTC. Its translation: CASGQGPYEQYF. V is TRBV27 and J is TRBJ2-7, with 9 bases fitting TRBD1. V dropped 8 bases and J dropped 2; count of bases not matched to a gene: 1. The germline gives CDR1 MNHEY, CDR2 SMNVEV (reference sequence). This CDR3 contains 12 residues.

The chain employs TRBV6-5 and TRBJ2-1; D gene uncertain. The CDR3 consists of 12 residues. Germline V lookup: CDR1 MNHEY, CDR2 SVGAGI. V was trimmed by 6 bases and J by 8 bases, leaving 11 bases between them. The CDR3 DNA reads as TGTGCCAGCAGACCCGGCGGCGATGAGCAGTTCTTC. It yields the protein CASRPGGDEQFF.

The chain recombines TRBV9 with TRBJ1-4, with D unresolved. There are 16 residues in the CDR3. Between the trimmed V and J ends, which lost 3 bases and 3 bases, there was a span of 15 bases. CDR1 and CDR2 (germline): SGDLS, YYNGEE. In DNA form, the CDR3 reads TGTGCCAGCAGCGCCGCGGAATCGACTTCTAATGAAAAACTGTTTTTT. Protein sequence: CASSAAESTSNEKLFF. Using reference TRBV9 and TRBJ1-4 for the parts outside the CDR3, the full variable domain is DSGVTQTPKHLITATGQRVTLRCSPRSGDLSVYWYQQSLDQGLQFLIQYYNGEERAKGNILERFSAQQFPDLHSELNLSSLELGDSALYFCASSAAESTSNEKLFFGSGTQLSVL.

The chain couples TRBV19 to TRBJ1-4; D gene unclear. Germline lookup yields CDR1 LNHDA and CDR2 SQIVND (reference sequence). Trimming took off 5 bases at V and 10 bases at J, with 11 bases between the two ends. The CDR3 is made up of 12 amino acids. The CDR3 loop reads CASSADEGKLFF. The CDR3 region has the DNA TGTGCCAGTAGTGCGGACGAGGGAAAACTGTTTTTT.

The CDR3 here is CASSPGVGELFF. CDR3 coding DNA: TGTGCCAGCAGTCCCGGAGTCGGGGAGCTGTTTTTT. The chain joins TRBV27 to TRBJ2-2; D uncertain. Trimming pared 5 bases from V and 7 bases from J, leaving 8 bases between. The CDR3 has 12 residues. CDR1 and CDR2 from the germline V gene are MNHEY and SMNVEV (reference sequence).

This clone has only one observation. The J gene is TRBJ2-7, the V gene TRBV19; D remains unclear. Trimming pared 8 bases from V and 5 bases from J, leaving 16 bases between. This CDR3 comprises 13 residues. Germline-derived CDR1 and CDR2 are LNHDA and SQIVND (reference sequence). This CDR3 reads CASSNELSHEQYF. The CDR3 bases are TGTGCCAGTTCCAACGAACTGTCCCACGAGCAGTACTTC.

The rearrangement uses TRBV6-5 and TRBJ1-5; TRBD1 aligns across 7 bases. The V gene end was trimmed by 5 bases and the J gene end by 5 bases; junction bases not matched to a gene: 6. Germline V gene data show CDR1 as MNHEY and CDR2 as SVGAGI. This CDR3 has 14 residues. Here the CDR3 reads CASSGLGTDQPQHF. DNA for the CDR3: TGTGCCAGCAGTGGACTGGGGACAGATCAGCCCCAGCATTTT.

This chain links TRBV5-5 with TRBJ2-7, with 9 bases that match TRBD2. After removal of 1 base from V and 6 bases from J, the junction contained 11 bases not matched to a gene. CDR1 SGHKS and CDR2 YYEKEE come from the germline V gene (reference sequence). The CDR3 loop spans 16 amino acids. The CDR3 DNA follows: TGTGCCAGCAGCTTGCTGGGACTAGCAAATTCTCTCGAGCAGTACTTC. Translated, it gives CASSLLGLANSLEQYF. Full variable domain (remainder filled in from reference TRBV5-5 and TRBJ2-7): DAGVTQSPTHLIKTRGQQVTLRCSPISGHKSVSWYQQVLGQGPQFIFQYYEKEERGRGNFPDRFSARQFPNYSSELNVNALLLGDSALYLCASSLLGLANSLEQYFGPGTRLTVT.